This T cell receptor beta chain was profiled in a study of blood T cell repertoires in COVID-19. The wider study: Material from acute and convalescent COVID-19 was sourced from the United States, Italy and Spain. The cDNA or gDNA used as material had been derived from T cells, B-cell-depleted T cells, or PBMCs.

The count of this clone is one. Germline values: CDR1 SGHDT, CDR2 YYEEEE. This CDR3 contains 14 residues. V was trimmed by 3 bases and J by 8 bases, leaving 14 bases between them. Authors' methods: The assay estimated nucleated cells by amplifying reference gene primers. Method: immunoSEQ multiplex PCR; TCRdb's copy keeps in-frame clones and lacks some. V, J and clone size derive from that table, while D and trimming were established from the DNA sequence. The sample lists around 180,000 clones; around 89% were seen once. The specimen was peripheral blood. J is TRBJ1-4 and V is TRBV5-6; the D gene is possibly TRBD1 (5 bases). This receptor was identified in a man between 60 and 75 years old with acute or convalescent COVID-19. CDR3 nucleotide sequence: TGTGCCAGCAGCTCCGACAGCTATGGGGAAAAACTGTTTTTT. As protein: CASSSDSYGEKLFF.